This T cell receptor (beta chain) derives from a study of T cell repertoires in ileal Crohn's disease. Time point specified: inflamed ileum from the surgical specimen. Included were adult ileal or ileocolonic Crohn's patients indicated for ileocolonic resection. Clones were read by immunoSEQ multiplex PCR, and TCRdb kept only the in-frame ones, dropping some. Of about 11,000 clones listed, roughly 84% are singletons. The J segment lost 4 bases and the V segment lost 6 bases, leaving 10 bases of the junction unmatched. This CDR3 is built from 16 residues. Looked up from germline, CDR1 is SNHLY and CDR2 is FYNNEI.

The chain carries TRBV2 and TRBJ1-5; 9 nucleotides match TRBD1. This sequence originates from an adult with Crohn's disease. The sequenced sample was ileal tissue. The CDR3 reads CASRPQGATGNQPQHF. The CDR3 DNA sequence: TGTGCCAGCAGACCACAGGGGGCGACGGGGAATCAGCCCCAGCATTTT. The full variable domain, rest sourced from reference TRBV2 and TRBJ1-5, is EPEVTQTPSHQVTQMGQEVILRCVPISNHLYFYWYRQILGQKVEFLVSFYNNEISEKSEIFDDQFSVERPDGSNFTLKIRSTKLEDSAMYFCASRPQGATGNQPQHFGDGTRLSIL.